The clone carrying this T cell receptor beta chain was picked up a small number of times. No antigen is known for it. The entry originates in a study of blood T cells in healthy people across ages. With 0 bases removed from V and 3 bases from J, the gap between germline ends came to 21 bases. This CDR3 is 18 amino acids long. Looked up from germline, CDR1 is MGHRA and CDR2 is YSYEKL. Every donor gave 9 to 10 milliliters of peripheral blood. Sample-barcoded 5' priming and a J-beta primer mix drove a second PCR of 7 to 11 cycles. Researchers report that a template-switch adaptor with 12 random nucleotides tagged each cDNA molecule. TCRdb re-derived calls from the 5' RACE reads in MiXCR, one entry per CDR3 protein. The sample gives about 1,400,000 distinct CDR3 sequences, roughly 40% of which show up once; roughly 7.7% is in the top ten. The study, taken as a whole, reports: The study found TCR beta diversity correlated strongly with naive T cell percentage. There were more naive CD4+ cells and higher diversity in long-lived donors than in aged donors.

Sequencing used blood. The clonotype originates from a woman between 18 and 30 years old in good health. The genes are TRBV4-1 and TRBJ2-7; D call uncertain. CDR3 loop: CASSQDTPNSSEDYEQYF. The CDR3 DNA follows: TGCGCCAGCAGCCAAGATACCCCCAATAGCTCCGAGGACTACGAGCAGTACTTC.